This section outlines one TCR beta chain sequence together with its context. The antigen is undetermined. CDR1 SGHRS and CDR2 YFSETQ come from the germline V gene. V lost 1 base and J 8 bases, leaving 21 bases between the germline ends. The CDR3 has 16 residues. This sample was included in a study of Ad26.COV2.S vaccination and SARS-CoV-2 variants. Study-level points and caveats: Researchers reported similar non-spike TCR breadth in vaccine and placebo recipients.

Repertoires were generated with immunoSEQ multiplex PCR, while TCRdb's copy carries only in-frame clones and drops some. This sample has hundreds of thousands of clones, with around 88% found just once. Treatment of the sample: over 15 received Ad26.COV2.S at low or high dose, single or two shots; 5 received placebo; per-sample allocation not given. The study sampled participants on day 63 after the first vaccine or placebo injection. What was given as vaccine was an Ad26 vector encoding Wuhan-strain SARS-CoV-2 spike. The rearrangement links TRBV5-1 to TRBJ1-2; D gene ambiguous. This specimen consisted of peripheral blood, obtained in a trial of Ad26.COV2.S vaccine versus placebo. This clonotype was sampled from a person aged 18-60 years who received the Ad26.COV2.S COVID-19 vaccine or a placebo. CDR3 sequence reads: CASSLNAHQRQGGYTF. CDR3 nucleotide sequence: TGCGCCAGCAGCTTGAATGCCCATCAGCGGCAAGGGGGCTACACCTTC.